This T cell receptor (beta chain) was observed in a study of vaccination effects on CD4 cells after COVID-19. CD4+ T cells specific for antigen were expanded with viral peptide pools by the ViraFEST assay before sequencing. At the end of approximately 10 days of culture, CD4+ T cells were isolated. No vaccinee had earlier SARS-CoV-2 infection, and nucleocapsid antibodies were negative. This CDR3 contains 13 residues. V was cut by 3 bases and J by 5 bases, with 10 bases left in between. CDR1 is MGHDK, CDR2 SYGVNS, per germline. Sequenced by immunoSEQ multiplex PCR; TCRdb stores in-frame clones only, minus some. This sample has about 70,000 clones; about four fifths occur once, and the top ten carry over 9%. Remarks on this clone: Antigen: not known.

Sequences were derived from CD4+ T cells from PBMCs cultured with SARS-CoV-2 spike peptides, sampled before COVID-19 vaccination. The source of this sequence is a human donor who received a COVID-19 vaccine. The chain has TRBV25-1 and TRBJ1-1; D gene unclear. The CDR3 DNA reads TGTGCCAGCAGTGATGTGGGGAGGACTGAAGCTTTCTTT. Its translation is CASSDVGRTEAFF.